One T cell receptor beta chain is described in this entry. Its antigen remains unknown. Sequenced by immunoSEQ multiplex PCR; TCRdb stores in-frame clones only, minus some. The repertoire holds some 45,000 clones, with about 95% as singletons. Germline V gives CDR1 SNHLY, CDR2 FYNNEI. V dropped 7 bases and J dropped 6 bases, with 16 bases sitting between them. The CDR3 totals 13 residues. The sample belongs to a study of graft-versus-host responses after intestinal transplantation. Study information: All recipients were transplanted with multivisceral, liver-intestinal, or isolated intestinal grafts. All recipients got anti-thymocyte globulin induction, then tacrolimus and steroids for about 3 years.

Overall study results and limits: High graft-versus-host to host-versus-graft clonal ratios were seen in allografts of patients with graft-donor T cell macrochimerism. The authors found GvH clones in recipient marrow, some appearing first in ileum or blood.

Source: PBMCs, taken approximately 360 days after intestinal transplant. The TCR comes from a human patient who received an intestinal transplant, so some T cells may come from the graft donor. The chain employs TRBV2 and TRBJ2-7; either TRBD1 or TRBD2 may supply D (6 bases each). The CDR3 loop reads CASTKRGDFEQYF. The CDR3 nucleotides read TGTGCCAGCACCAAAAGGGGGGACTTCGAGCAGTACTTC.